The T cell receptor beta chain under discussion was sequenced for a study of blood T cell repertoires in COVID-19. Across the whole study: Acute and convalescent COVID-19 specimens originated in the United States, Italy and Spain.

V lost 2 bases to trimming and J lost 7 bases; unmatched junction nucleotides: 6. The CDR3 contains 15 residues. The germline CDR1 and CDR2 sequences are MDHEN and SYDVKM. Authors' processing steps: Using reference gene primer amplification, nucleated cell counts were estimated. Method: immunoSEQ multiplex PCR; TCRdb's copy keeps in-frame clones and lacks some. Clonal size and the V and J genes are those of that table, whereas D and trimming came from the DNA. The sample lists 110,000 to 150,000 clones, roughly 82% occurring once. The chain recombines TRBV28 with TRBJ1-4; 8 bases are shared with TRBD1. The TCR originated in an elderly man with acute or convalescent COVID-19. Sequencing was done on a sample of peripheral blood. The CDR3 protein is CASSLGRGPIEKLFF. The CDR3 DNA reads TGTGCCAGCAGTTTAGGCAGGGGGCCCATTGAAAAACTGTTTTTT.